This T cell receptor (beta chain) was observed in a study of control samples from healthy donors and cancer patients. Germline V gene data show CDR1 as MRHNA and CDR2 as SNTAGT. Trimming took off 3 bases at V and 4 bases at J, with 11 bases between the two ends. This CDR3 has 14 amino acids. TCRdb keeps only in-frame clones here, not all; method: immunoSEQ multiplex PCR. Of roughly 23,000 clones listed, roughly 84% are singletons. The J gene is TRBJ2-3, the V gene TRBV6-4; maybe TRBD2 (6 bases). Specimen: PBMCs. This receptor was identified in a man aged 55 to 69 with head and neck cancer. The DNA for the CDR3 is TGTGCCAGCAGTGATAAAGGGGAGGCAGATACGCAGTATTTT. Protein: CASSDKGEADTQYF.